These T cell receptor beta chains were read from a single sample in a study of cytomegalovirus exposure and HLA in healthy donors. Produced via immunoSEQ multiplex PCR; TCRdb's table is partial and in-frame only. The data show about 230,000 clones, with 80% to 90% seen just once and approximately 1% held by the top ten. The specimen sequenced was PBMCs. The receptor set was obtained from a woman aged 18 to 35 in good health and CMV-seronegative. Both conserved end residues are part of each CDR3. The D gene is left open where the match is weak. Clone size is stated in some rows and not others, as once, few, many or a class when expanded.

V	J	D	size	DNA	CDR3
TRBV5-1	TRBJ1-1	TRBD1	-	TGCGCCAGCAGCCTAGACAGGGCCGACACTGAAGCTTTCTTT	CASSLDRADTEAFF
TRBV7-2	TRBJ1-2	-	-	TGTGCCAGCAGCTTAGTCTACCCCAGGGACTATGGCTACACCTTC	CASSLVYPRDYGYTF
TRBV30	TRBJ2-2	TRBD2	-	TGTGCCTGGACCAAACTTACTAGCGGGGCCGGGGAGCTGTTTTTT	CAWTKLTSGAGELFF
TRBV7-9	TRBJ1-3	-	-	TGTGCCAGCAGCTTATCGGTCGGACTCTTCTCTGGAAACACCATATATTTT	CASSLSVGLFSGNTIYF
TRBV11-2	TRBJ2-5	-	-	TGTGCCAGCAGCCCGGGGGTCGCAGCGATTTACCAAGAGACCCAGTACTTC	CASSPGVAAIYQETQYF
TRBV18	TRBJ1-2	-	once	TGTGCCAGCTCACGGGACACCTCGGCGGACTATGGCTACACCTTC	CASSRDTSADYGYTF
TRBV5-5	TRBJ2-7	TRBD1	-	TGTGCCAGCAGCCCCACCGGGACAGCCTACGAGCAGTACTTC	CASSPTGTAYEQYF
TRBV18	TRBJ2-1	TRBD2	-	TGTGCCAGCTCAATTCTAGCGGGGGGATTCAATACGCCGCCAGAGACCTCCTACAATGAGCAGTTCTTC	CASSILAGGFNTPPETSYNEQFF
TRBV12-2	TRBJ2-7	-	-	TGTGCAAGTCGCTCAGCTGACAGCCCTCTCGAGCAGTACTTC	CASRSADSPLEQYF
TRBV29-1	TRBJ2-5	-	-	TGCAGCGTTGAACCGAGCGAGACCCAGTACTTC	CSVEPSETQYF
TRBV5-1	TRBJ1-1	-	-	TGCGCCAGCAGCTTTGGGCGGGGAGCGAACACTGAAGCTTTCTTT	CASSFGRGANTEAFF
TRBV5-1	TRBJ1-2	-	-	TGCGCCAGCAGCTTGGTAACAGCCAACTATGGCTACACCTTC	CASSLVTANYGYTF
TRBV19	TRBJ2-6	TRBD1	-	TGTGCCAGTAGTAGGGCCACAGGGGGCCGCTCTGGGGCCAACGTCCTGACTTTC	CASSRATGGRSGANVLTF
TRBV7-6	TRBJ2-7	TRBD1	-	TGTGCCAGCAGCTCCCGGGACAGTAGCTCCTACGAGCAGTACTTC	CASSSRDSSSYEQYF
TRBV10-1	TRBJ1-1	-	-	TGCGCCAGCAGTGTTCAGGGATACACTGAAGCTTTCTTT	CASSVQGYTEAFF
TRBV6-1	TRBJ1-2	-	-	TGTGCCAGCCTTGGGACTTTCTACACCTTC	CASLGTFYTF
TRBV7-2	TRBJ2-3	TRBD2	-	TGTGCCAGCAGCCTAACGGGACTAGCGGGCCCAGATACGCAGTATTTT	CASSLTGLAGPDTQYF
TRBV2	TRBJ2-5	-	few	TGTGCCAGCAGCAGAAATTCGGAGACCCAGTACTTC	CASSRNSETQYF
TRBV10-1	TRBJ1-1	-	-	TGCGCCAGCAGTGATGGCGGTATGAACACTGAAGCTTTCTTT	CASSDGGMNTEAFF
TRBV5-1	TRBJ2-7	TRBD1	-	TGCGCCAGCAGCCCATGGGACAGGGTCTCCTACGAGCAGTACTTC	CASSPWDRVSYEQYF
TRBV7-9	TRBJ2-7	TRBD1	-	TGTGCCGGCAGCTTCGGACAGGGGATCGTTTCTGAGCAGTACTTC	CAGSFGQGIVSEQYF
TRBV4-3	TRBJ2-7	-	-	TGCGCCAGCAGCGGACACCCTAGTTCCGAGCAGTACTTC	CASSGHPSSEQYF
TRBV2	TRBJ2-7	-	-	TGTGCCAGCAGTGAACAGGGGACCCTCTACGAGCAGTACTTC	CASSEQGTLYEQYF
TRBV4-1	TRBJ2-1	TRBD2	-	TGCGCCAGTAAGGACATTAGCGGGAGCTCCTACAATGAGCAGTTCTTC	CASKDISGSSYNEQFF
TRBV11-2	TRBJ2-6	-	-	TGTGCCGCGGGGGCGGCAAACTCTGGGGCCAACGTCCTGACTTTC	CAAGAANSGANVLTF
TRBV6-1	TRBJ2-7	-	-	TGTGCCAGCAGTGAACTAGCTGGAGGCCTCGAGCAGTACTTC	CASSELAGGLEQYF
TRBV7-9	TRBJ1-2	TRBD1	-	TGTGCCAGCAGCTTAGGGGGACAGGGGGCTTCTAACTATGGCTACACCTTC	CASSLGGQGASNYGYTF
TRBV11-2	TRBJ2-5	-	-	TGTGCCAGCAGCTTATGGGGGCGGGAGTGGAAGGAGACCCAGTACTTC	CASSLWGREWKETQYF
TRBV2	TRBJ1-2	-	-	TGTGCCAGCAGTGAACAGGGCCGGGGCTACACCTTC	CASSEQGRGYTF
TRBV2	TRBJ1-2	TRBD1	once	TGTGCCAGCAGCAGGACAGGGGGCACTAACTATGGCTACACCTTC	CASSRTGGTNYGYTF
TRBV5-1	TRBJ1-1	-	-	TGCGCCAGCAGCCCTGAGGGCCCGGAAGCTTTCTTT	CASSPEGPEAFF
TRBV7-9	TRBJ2-2	TRBD1	-	TGTGCCAGCAGCCCCGGGACAGGGGCCCTAACCGGGGAGCTGTTTTTT	CASSPGTGALTGELFF
TRBV7-6	TRBJ1-1	TRBD1	-	TGTGCCAGCAGTTCATATCCAGGGGGAGTGAACACTGAAGCTTTCTTT	CASSSYPGGVNTEAFF
TRBV29-1	TRBJ2-1	TRBD1	-	TGCAGCGTTGATGGGACAGGGACCTACAATGAGCAGTTCTTC	CSVDGTGTYNEQFF
TRBV5-1	TRBJ2-7	-	-	TGCGCCAGCAGCCCCCTACCACAGGGTGACCCTCACGAGCAGTACTTC	CASSPLPQGDPHEQYF
TRBV29-1	TRBJ2-7	TRBD1	-	TGCAGCGTACCCGGACAGGGGAGGGACGAGCAGTACTTC	CSVPGQGRDEQYF
TRBV19	TRBJ2-3	-	-	TGTGCCAGTAGTATAGAAGGGGGAAATAGCAGGTATACGCAGTATTTT	CASSIEGGNSRYTQYF
TRBV2	TRBJ1-5	TRBD1	-	TGTGCCAGCAGGGGACAGGGGGATCAGCCCCAGCATTTT	CASRGQGDQPQHF
TRBV21-1	TRBJ2-2	-	few	TGTGCCAGCAGCAACAAGGGTAGCGGGAACACCGGGGAGCTGTTTTTT	CASSNKGSGNTGELFF